These 29 T cell receptor beta chains came from one sample sequenced in a study of blood T cell repertoires in COVID-19. TCRdb's copy holds only in-frame clones and misses some; the assay was immunoSEQ multiplex PCR. The sample consists of about 58,000 clones, roughly 84% of them appearing once. The sequenced material came from peripheral blood. These receptors originate from a man aged 50-60 years with COVID-19, enrolled during active disease.

The V and J genes are TRBV7-2 and TRBJ1-2; 7 positions match TRBD1. The CDR3 sequence is 16 residues long. The V segment lost 0 bases and the J segment 3 bases; nucleotides outside the gene matches: 7. CDR1 is SGHTA, CDR2 FQGNSA, per germline. CDR3 DNA sequence: TGTGCCAGCAGCTTAGCCCTACAGGGGTACGACTATGGCTACACCTTC. Protein sequence: CASSLALQGYDYGYTF.

The chain carries TRBV29-1 and TRBJ1-3, with TRBD1 identical over 9 bases. CDR3 length equals 14 residues. Trimming took 4 bases from V and 4 from J; bases not matched to a gene: 5. The V gene's germline CDR1 is SQVTM and CDR2 ANQGSEA. CDR3 nucleotides: TGCAGCGTTGGGCTCGGGACAGGGGGAAACACCATATATTTT. Amino acids: CSVGLGTGGNTIYF.

The rearrangement links TRBV2 to TRBJ1-2; 7 bases are a match to TRBD1. The V segment lost 2 bases and the J segment 13 bases; nucleotides outside the gene matches: 16. Germline V gene sequence: CDR1 SNHLY, CDR2 FYNNEI. This CDR3 is built from 15 residues. The CDR3 DNA reads as TGTGCCAGCAGTGAAAAGCTGACAGGGAAGAATCTATGCACCTTC. The encoded protein is CASSEKLTGKNLCTF.

This clone was seen a few times. V usage is TRBV19 and J usage is TRBJ1-3; D is undetermined. CDR1 is LNHDA and CDR2 is SQIVND in the germline V gene (reference sequence). The CDR3 contains 13 residues. Trimming shortened V by 4 bases and J by 7 bases, and 11 bases separated the two germline ends. The CDR3 here is CASSNGETNTIYF. The CDR3 DNA reads TGTGCCAGTAGTAACGGGGAAACCAACACCATATATTTT.

The chain joins TRBV28 to TRBJ2-7; maybe TRBD2 (6 bases). The CDR3 consists of 13 residues. The germline V gene encodes CDR1 MDHEN and CDR2 SYDVKM. Trimming took off 6 bases at V and 0 bases at J, with 9 bases between the two ends. The CDR3: CASRRGLSYEQYF. DNA of the CDR3: TGTGCCAGCAGGCGGGGCCTCTCCTACGAGCAGTACTTC.

This chain uses TRBV27 with TRBJ2-2; the D gene is possibly TRBD2 (5 bases). The germline V gene encodes CDR1 MNHEY and CDR2 SMNVEV (reference sequence). Trimming left V 4 bases short and J 0 bases short, with 18 bases between. The CDR3 loop spans 18 amino acids. The CDR3 spells CASSSLNIASTNTGELFF. CDR3 coding DNA: TGTGCCAGCAGTTCCCTAAATATAGCGTCCACGAACACCGGGGAGCTGTTTTTT.

The rearrangement joins TRBV7-3 to TRBJ2-5, with 7 bases identical to TRBD2. V shed 2 bases, J shed 4 bases, and the junction held 7 bases outside the gene matches. The germline gives CDR1 SGHTA, CDR2 FQGTGA. There are 15 residues in the CDR3. CDR3 region: CASSLAGDVGETQYF. Here the CDR3 DNA reads TGTGCCAGCAGCTTAGCGGGGGACGTCGGAGAGACCCAGTACTTC.

This chain connects TRBV19 to TRBJ2-7; 10 bases map to TRBD2. CDR1 and CDR2 from the germline V gene are LNHDA and SQIVND (reference sequence). V gave up 4 bases and J gave up 5 bases; unmatched junction bases: 5. This CDR3 is 14 amino acids long. This CDR3 is CASSTSGRGDEQYF. The CDR3 DNA reads TGTGCCAGTAGTACTAGCGGGAGAGGAGACGAGCAGTACTTC. The full variable domain, rest sourced from reference TRBV19 and TRBJ2-7, is DGGITQSPKYLFRKEGQNVTLSCEQNLNHDAMYWYRQDPGQGLRLIYYSQIVNDFQKGDIAEGYSVSREKKESFPLTVTSAQKNPTAFYLCASSTSGRGDEQYFGPGTRLTVT.

This CDR3 is CSVGTGMWTDTQYF. The CDR3 DNA reads as TGCAGCGTGGGGACAGGGATGTGGACAGATACGCAGTATTTT. This chain connects TRBV29-1 to TRBJ2-3, with TRBD1 identical over 9 bases. The V and J ends lost 6 bases and 3 bases, in that order; junction bases with no gene match: 7. The CDR3 has 14 amino acids. From germline, CDR1 is SQVTM and CDR2 ANQGSEA.

The chain combines TRBV7-9 with TRBJ2-7; 7 bases line up with TRBD2. This CDR3 has 13 residues. J lost 2 bases, V lost 6 bases, and 4 bases had no gene match. In germline, CDR1 is SEHNR, CDR2 FQNEAQ (reference sequence). The CDR3 sequence is CASSPSGAYEQYF. The CDR3 DNA follows: TGTGCCAGCAGTCCTAGCGGAGCCTACGAGCAGTACTTC.

J is TRBJ2-7 and V is TRBV6-5, with D possibly TRBD2 on 5 matching bases. This CDR3 comprises 13 residues. Per the germline V gene, CDR1 is MNHEY and CDR2 is SVGAGI. Trimming pared 4 bases from V and 3 bases from J, leaving 10 bases between. The CDR3 region has the DNA TGTGCCAGCAGTTTAACTAGAGACTACGAGCAGTACTTC. This encodes CASSLTRDYEQYF.

The V gene is TRBV7-3, the J gene TRBJ2-3; D possibly corresponds to TRBD2 (6 bases). V dropped 0 bases and J dropped 2 bases, with 15 bases sitting between them. CDR3 size: 17 residues. Germline V gene data show CDR1 as SGHTA and CDR2 as FQGTGA. The CDR3 loop reads CASSLTGTSRNTDTQYF. The CDR3 bases are TGTGCCAGCAGCTTAACGGGCACTAGCAGAAACACAGATACGCAGTATTTT.

The chain has TRBV2 and TRBJ1-5, with D possibly being TRBD1 (5 bases). The germline V gene has CDR1 SNHLY and CDR2 FYNNEI. This CDR3 has 14 amino acids. V was clipped by 3 bases and J by 7 bases, with 13 bases between them. The DNA for the CDR3 is TGTGCCAGCAGTGATTCCAGGGTGGGACAGCCCCAGCATTTT. It yields the protein CASSDSRVGQPQHF.

This chain joins TRBV10-1 and TRBJ2-3; 15 bases line up with TRBD2. The CDR3 has 14 residues. CDR1 WNHNN and CDR2 SYGVQD come from the germline V gene (reference sequence). J was trimmed by 9 bases and V by 6 bases; bases with no gene match: 4. The CDR3, as DNA: TGCGCCAGCAGCACGGGACTAGCGGGAGGAACGCAGTATTTT. Amino acids: CASSTGLAGGTQYF.

The chain employs TRBV6-2 or TRBV6-3 and TRBJ1-1, with a weak D call TRBD1 (5 bases). This CDR3 is built from 15 residues. V dropped 0 bases and J dropped 1 base, with 9 bases sitting between them. Per the germline V gene, CDR1 is MNHEY and CDR2 is SVGEGT. CDR3 protein: CASSYSGGTNTEAFF. The DNA of the CDR3 is TGTGCCAGCAGTTACTCGGGGGGTACGAACACTGAAGCTTTCTTT.

V usage is TRBV28 and J usage is TRBJ2-7; possible D gene TRBD1, 6 bases. Germline V gene lookup returns CDR1 MDHEN and CDR2 SYDVKM. There are 14 residues in the CDR3. Trimming pared 8 bases from V and 0 bases from J, leaving 14 bases between. CDR3 region: CASRVQGPSYEQYF. As DNA, the CDR3 is TGTGCCAGCCGTGTCCAGGGGCCCTCCTACGAGCAGTACTTC.

The rearrangement joins TRBV28 to TRBJ2-7; the D gene is possibly TRBD2 (5 bases). CDR1 and CDR2 (germline): MDHEN, SYDVKM. The CDR3 has 12 amino acids. Trimming stripped 6 bases from V and 2 bases from J, with 8 bases between. DNA of the CDR3: TGTGCCAGCAGAGGACTGACCTACGAGCAGTACTTC. Its protein product is CASRGLTYEQYF.

V and J are TRBV5-8 and TRBJ1-5; perhaps TRBD1 as D (6 bases). There are 15 residues in the CDR3. V was pared by 0 bases and J by 3 bases, with 10 bases between. In germline, CDR1 is SGHTS, CDR2 YDEGEE. This CDR3 reads CASSLVGQPNQPQHF. The CDR3 bases are TGTGCCAGCAGCTTGGTAGGACAGCCCAATCAGCCCCAGCATTTT. The whole variable domain, remainder taken from reference TRBV5-8 and TRBJ1-5, is EAGVTQSPTHLIKTRGQQATLRCSPISGHTSVYWYQQALGLGLQFLLWYDEGEERNRGNFPPRFSGRQFPNYSSELNVNALELEDSALYLCASSLVGQPNQPQHFGDGTRLSIL.

This clone was detected only a few times. The CDR3 loop reads CASSSQGGRNTEAFF. The DNA of the CDR3 is TGTGCCAGCAGTTCCCAGGGGGGCAGGAACACTGAAGCTTTCTTT. The chain couples TRBV7-2 to TRBJ1-1; TRBD1 aligns across 7 bases. Germline CDR1 SGHTA, CDR2 FQGNSA. The V and J ends lost 6 bases and 1 base, in that order; junction bases with no gene match: 8. The CDR3 is made up of 15 amino acids. The full variable domain, in which reference TRBV7-2 and TRBJ1-1 provide the parts outside the CDR3, is GAGVSQSPSNKVTEKGKDVELRCDPISGHTALYWYRQSLGQGLEFLIYFQGNSAPDKSGLPSDRFSAERTGGSVSTLTIQRTQQEDSAVYLCASSSQGGRNTEAFFGQGTRLTVV.

This clone was seen just once. The chain carries TRBV4-1 and TRBJ1-2; D is undetermined. From germline, CDR1 is MGHRA and CDR2 YSYEKL. CDR3 size: 14 residues. Deletions cut 0 bases from V and 0 bases from J, with 5 bases between. DNA of the CDR3: TGCGCCAGCAGCCAAGAGTCCTCTAACTATGGCTACACCTTC. Translating it yields CASSQESSNYGYTF.

This rearrangement joins TRBV5-1 to TRBJ2-1, with TRBD1 identical over 7 bases. The CDR3 length is 15 residues. Germline lookup yields CDR1 SGHRS and CDR2 YFSETQ. The trim removed 2 bases at V and 3 bases at J, leaving 5 bases unmatched. The CDR3 loop is CASSLIRDSYNEQFF. The CDR3 region has the DNA TGCGCCAGCAGCTTAATCCGGGACAGCTACAATGAGCAGTTCTTC.

This chain joins TRBV27 and TRBJ1-1; possible D gene TRBD1, 5 bases. CDR3 length: 15 residues. Germline CDR1 and CDR2: MNHEY and SMNVEV (reference sequence). Trimming took 3 bases from V and 5 from J, leaving 16 bases between them. Here the CDR3 reads CASSLSIGVGTEAFF. In DNA form, the CDR3 reads TGTGCCAGCAGTTTGAGTATAGGGGTGGGAACTGAAGCTTTCTTT.

To note about this clone: One junction end does not reproduce the germline sequence, and a read error may be involved. The chain is built from TRBV7-7 and TRBJ2-1; 11 nucleotides align to TRBD2. The length of the CDR3 is 17 residues. From germline, CDR1 is SSHAT and CDR2 FNYEAQ (reference sequence). CDR3 amino acids: CASSLSTTSGTHNEQFF. The CDR3 DNA sequence: TGTGCTAGCAGCTTATCTACGACTAGCGGGACCCACAATGAGCAGTTCTTC.

The chain has TRBV30 and TRBJ2-3, with D possibly being TRBD2 (5 bases). The CDR3 covers 13 residues. CDR1 GTSNPN and CDR2 SVGIG come from the germline V gene (reference sequence). V lost 3 bases, J lost 4 bases, and 11 bases lay in between. The CDR3 sequence: CAWRRVLADTQYF. CDR3 nucleotides: TGTGCCTGGAGGAGGGTGTTGGCAGATACGCAGTATTTT.

This clone has just a few counts. V and J are TRBV7-9 and TRBJ2-3; tentative D call: TRBD1 (5 bases). The ends were cut back, 3 bases at V and 3 bases at J, with 10 bases in the middle. The CDR3 totals 14 residues. Germline CDR1 SEHNR, CDR2 FQNEAQ (reference sequence). The chain's CDR3 is CASSFDSYTDTQYF. The CDR3 DNA is TGTGCCAGCAGCTTTGACAGTTATACAGATACGCAGTATTTT.

The V gene is TRBV10-3, the J gene TRBJ1-1, with D hard to call. Germline CDR1 and CDR2: ENHRY and SYGVKD. The CDR3 is 16 amino acids. V lost 0 bases to trimming and J lost 0 bases, with 11 bases between them. The CDR3: CAISESTADLNTEAFF. The CDR3 DNA reads as TGTGCCATCAGTGAGTCTACGGCCGACTTGAACACTGAAGCTTTCTTT.

In its sample, this clone ranks as medium-sized. The chain carries TRBV28 and TRBJ2-7; possible D gene TRBD2, 7 bases. Trimming left V 5 bases short and J 7 bases short, with 18 bases between. The CDR3 contains 14 residues. Germline V gives CDR1 MDHEN, CDR2 SYDVKM. As DNA, the CDR3 is TGTGCCAGCAGTCTGGGGGGGAGGGGGAGAGAGCAGTACTTC. This codes for CASSLGGRGREQYF.

In its sample, this clone ranks as medium-sized. The J gene is TRBJ2-1, the V gene TRBV2; 10 bases align to TRBD2. CDR3 length equals 16 residues. J gave up 7 bases and V 6 bases, and 12 bases lay outside the gene matches. Germline V lookup: CDR1 SNHLY, CDR2 FYNNEI. CDR3 amino acids: CASRAPQREGRNEQFF. CDR3 coding DNA: TGTGCCAGCAGGGCCCCTCAGCGGGAGGGCCGGAATGAGCAGTTCTTC.

In DNA form, the CDR3 reads TGTGCCTGGATTACAGGTACTAGCGGGTCCTACGAGCAGTACTTC. Protein sequence: CAWITGTSGSYEQYF. The V call is TRBV30, the J call TRBJ2-7; 9 bases match TRBD2. The CDR3 extends over 15 amino acids. The V gene end was trimmed by 4 bases and the J gene end by 1 base; junction bases not matched to a gene: 8. The germline V gene encodes CDR1 GTSNPN and CDR2 SVGIG (reference sequence).